This entry concerns a single T cell receptor beta chain. Its antigen is unidentified. Trimming took off 1 base at V and 7 bases at J, with 19 bases between the two ends. Germline CDR1 and CDR2: MNHEY and SMNVEV (reference sequence). The CDR3 spans 16 residues. The data were taken from a study of T cell responses to AZD1222 COVID-19 vaccine. Overall study findings and caveats: Most donors were white British and more were female, and clonal diversity was possibly underestimated. Spike-specific TCR breadth and depth rose after two AZD1222 doses.

The repertoire was sequenced with immunoSEQ multiplex PCR; TCRdb's copy has only in-frame clones and lacks some. The sample lists 90,000 to 150,000 clones, roughly 91% occurring once. This TCR came from an adult who received the AZD1222 COVID-19 vaccine. Sequenced material: peripheral blood, taken 28 days after the second AZD1222 dose. The V call is TRBV27, the J call TRBJ1-2; D is possibly TRBD1 (5 bases). In DNA, the CDR3 is TGTGCCAGCAGTTTATATCCCATGGGCACTGGGGGTGGCTACACCTTC. It translates to CASSLYPMGTGGGYTF.